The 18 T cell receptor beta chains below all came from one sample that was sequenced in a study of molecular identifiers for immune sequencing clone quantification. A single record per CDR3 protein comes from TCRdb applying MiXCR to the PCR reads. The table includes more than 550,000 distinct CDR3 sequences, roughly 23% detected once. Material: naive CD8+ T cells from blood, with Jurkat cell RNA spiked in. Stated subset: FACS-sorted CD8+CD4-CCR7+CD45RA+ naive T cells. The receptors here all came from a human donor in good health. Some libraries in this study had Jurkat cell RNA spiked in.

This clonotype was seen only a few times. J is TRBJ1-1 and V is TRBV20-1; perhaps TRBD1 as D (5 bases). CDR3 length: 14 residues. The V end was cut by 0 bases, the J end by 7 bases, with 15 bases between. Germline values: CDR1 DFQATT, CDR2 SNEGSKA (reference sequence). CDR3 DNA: TGCAGTGCTAGAGACCGACCGGGGGTCGGTGAAGCTTTCTTT. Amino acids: CSARDRPGVGEAFF.

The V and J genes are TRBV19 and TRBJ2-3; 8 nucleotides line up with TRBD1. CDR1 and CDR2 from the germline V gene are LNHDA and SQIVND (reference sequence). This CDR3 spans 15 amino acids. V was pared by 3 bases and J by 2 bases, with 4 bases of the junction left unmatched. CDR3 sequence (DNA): TGTGCCAGTAGTATCGGCAGGGGGCACACAGATACGCAGTATTTT. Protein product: CASSIGRGHTDTQYF.

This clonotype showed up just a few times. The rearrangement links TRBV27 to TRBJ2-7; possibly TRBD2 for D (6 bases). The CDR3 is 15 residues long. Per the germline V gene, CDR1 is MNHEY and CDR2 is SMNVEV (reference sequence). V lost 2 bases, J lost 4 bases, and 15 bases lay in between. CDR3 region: CASSLTAGSYYEQYF. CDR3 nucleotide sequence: TGTGCCAGCAGTTTAACGGCGGGGAGCTATTACGAGCAGTACTTC.

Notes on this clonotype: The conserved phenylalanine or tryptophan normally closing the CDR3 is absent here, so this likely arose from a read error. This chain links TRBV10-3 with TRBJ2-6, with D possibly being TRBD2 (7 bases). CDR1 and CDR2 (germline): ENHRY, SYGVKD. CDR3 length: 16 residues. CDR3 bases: TGTGCCATCAGTGACCCGGGGGGCGCTGGGGCCATCGTCCTGACTCTC. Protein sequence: CAISDPGGAGAIVLTL.

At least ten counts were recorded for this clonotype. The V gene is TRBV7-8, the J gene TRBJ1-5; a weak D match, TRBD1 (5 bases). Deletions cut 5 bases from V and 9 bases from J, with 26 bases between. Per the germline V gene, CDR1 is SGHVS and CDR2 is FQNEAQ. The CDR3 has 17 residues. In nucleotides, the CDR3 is TGTGCCAGCAGCCAATTTGCCGGGACCCAGATATTAGGGCCCCAGCATTTT. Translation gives CASSQFAGTQILGPQHF.

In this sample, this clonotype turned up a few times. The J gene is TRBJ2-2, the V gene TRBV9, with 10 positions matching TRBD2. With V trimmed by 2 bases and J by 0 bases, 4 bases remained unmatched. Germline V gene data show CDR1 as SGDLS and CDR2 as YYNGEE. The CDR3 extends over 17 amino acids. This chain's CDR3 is CASSVTTSGANTGELFF. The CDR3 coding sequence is TGTGCCAGCAGCGTCACAACTAGCGGGGCGAACACCGGGGAGCTGTTTTTT.

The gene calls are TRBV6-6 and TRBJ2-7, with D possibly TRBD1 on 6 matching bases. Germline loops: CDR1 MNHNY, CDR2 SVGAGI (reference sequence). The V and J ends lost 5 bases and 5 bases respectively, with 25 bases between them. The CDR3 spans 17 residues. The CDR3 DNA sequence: TGTGCCAGCAGTCCCCGGGACACCTTTATTGACCCCCACGAGCAGTACTTC. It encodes CASSPRDTFIDPHEQYF.

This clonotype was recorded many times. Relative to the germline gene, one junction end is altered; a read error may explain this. CDR3 loop: CASSQDLTAQETQYF. The CDR3 DNA reads as TGTGCCAGCAGCCAAGATTTGACAGCCCAAGAGACCCAGTACTTC. The V and J genes are TRBV4-3 and TRBJ2-5; tentative D call: TRBD1 (5 bases). The CDR3 runs 15 residues. Germline assignment: CDR1 LGHNA and CDR2 YSLEER.

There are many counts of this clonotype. The DNA for the CDR3 is TGTGCCAGCAGGTGGGGGGGACCAGGCTCTAATGAGCAGTTCTTC. Encoded protein: CASRWGGPGSNEQFF. The chain has TRBV7-8 and TRBJ2-1, with 7 bases matching TRBD2. Unmatched junction bases numbered 12, after V lost 6 bases and J lost 7 bases. The CDR3 is 15 amino acids. The V gene's germline CDR1 is SGHVS and CDR2 FQNEAQ.

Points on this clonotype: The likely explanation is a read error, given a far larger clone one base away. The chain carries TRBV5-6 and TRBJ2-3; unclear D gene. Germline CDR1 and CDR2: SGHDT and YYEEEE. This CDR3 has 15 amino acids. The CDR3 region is CASSLEAGSTDTKYF. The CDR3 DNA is TGTGCCAGCAGCTTGGAGGCCGGCAGCACAGATACGAAGTATTTT.

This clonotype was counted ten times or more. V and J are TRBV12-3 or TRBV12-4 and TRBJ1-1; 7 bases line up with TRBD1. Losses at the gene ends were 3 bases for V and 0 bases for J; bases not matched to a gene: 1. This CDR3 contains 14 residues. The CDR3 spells CASSLGQLNTEAFF. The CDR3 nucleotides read TGTGCCAGCAGTTTGGGACAGCTGAACACTGAAGCTTTCTTT.

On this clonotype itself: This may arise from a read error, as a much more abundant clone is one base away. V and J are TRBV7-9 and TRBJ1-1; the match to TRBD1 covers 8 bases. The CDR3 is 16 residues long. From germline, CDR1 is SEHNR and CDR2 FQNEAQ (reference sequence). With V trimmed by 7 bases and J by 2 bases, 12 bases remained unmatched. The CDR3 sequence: CASTITWGQANTEAFF. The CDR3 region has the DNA TGTGCCAGCACCATCACGTGGGGACAGGCAAACACTGAAGCTTTCTTT.

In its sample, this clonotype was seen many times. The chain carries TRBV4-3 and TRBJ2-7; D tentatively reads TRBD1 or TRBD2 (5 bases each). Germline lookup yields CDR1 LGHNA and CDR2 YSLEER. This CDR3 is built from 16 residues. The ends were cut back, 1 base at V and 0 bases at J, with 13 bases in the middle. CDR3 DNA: TGCGCCAGCAGCCAAGTCACAGGACTTAGCTCCTACGAGCAGTACTTC. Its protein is CASSQVTGLSSYEQYF.

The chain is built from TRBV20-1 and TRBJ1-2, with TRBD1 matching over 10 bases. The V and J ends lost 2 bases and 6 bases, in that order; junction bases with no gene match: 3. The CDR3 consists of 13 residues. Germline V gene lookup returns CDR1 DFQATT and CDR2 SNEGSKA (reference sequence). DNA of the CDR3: TGCAGTGCTAGATTTGGGACAGGGGATGGCTACACCTTC. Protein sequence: CSARFGTGDGYTF.

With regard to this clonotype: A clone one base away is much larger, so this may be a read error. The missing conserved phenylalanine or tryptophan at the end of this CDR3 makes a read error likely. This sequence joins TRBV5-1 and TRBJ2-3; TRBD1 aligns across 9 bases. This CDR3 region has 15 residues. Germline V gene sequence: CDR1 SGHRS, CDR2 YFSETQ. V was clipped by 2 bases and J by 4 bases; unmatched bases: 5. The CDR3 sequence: CASSFTGGTADTQYL. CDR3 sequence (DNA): TGCGCCAGCAGCTTTACAGGGGGCACCGCAGATACGCAGTATTTA.

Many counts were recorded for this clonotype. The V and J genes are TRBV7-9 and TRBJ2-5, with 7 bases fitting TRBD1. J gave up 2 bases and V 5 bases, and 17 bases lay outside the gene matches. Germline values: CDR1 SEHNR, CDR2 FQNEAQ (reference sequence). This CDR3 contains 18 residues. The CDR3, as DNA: TGTGCCAGCAGCACCCCTCGAGCCGTGACAGGGCTACAAGAGACCCAGTACTTC. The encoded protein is CASSTPRAVTGLQETQYF.

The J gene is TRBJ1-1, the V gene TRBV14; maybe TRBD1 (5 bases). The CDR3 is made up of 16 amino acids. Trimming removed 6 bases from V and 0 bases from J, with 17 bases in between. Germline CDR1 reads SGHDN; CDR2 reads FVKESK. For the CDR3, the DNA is TGTGCCAGCAGGCGGGGCTCTGACTCATTGAACACTGAAGCTTTCTTT. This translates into CASRRGSDSLNTEAFF.

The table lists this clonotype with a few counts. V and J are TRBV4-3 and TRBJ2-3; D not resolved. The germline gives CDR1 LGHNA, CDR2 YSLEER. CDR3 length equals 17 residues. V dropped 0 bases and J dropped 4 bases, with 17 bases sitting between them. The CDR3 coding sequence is TGCGCCAGCAGCCAAGAACTCGCCCGAGAGACCCCAGATACGCAGTATTTT. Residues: CASSQELARETPDTQYF.